This T cell receptor (beta chain) was retrieved from a study of ipilimumab plus nivolumab after autologous stem cell transplantation. Study background: DLBCL patients had primary refractory or relapsed disease.

A remark on this clone: The antigen is undetermined.

Generated by immunoSEQ multiplex PCR, the TCRdb table keeps only in-frame clones and is missing some. The sample includes 20,000 to 25,000 clones, roughly 86% seen only once; the top ten take around 5.2%. Regarding the study as a whole: The authors say TCR, Treg and microbiome findings warrant further study.

Starting 14 to 28 days after autologous transplant, ipilimumab 1 mg/kg was given. Patients got 3 mg/kg IV nivolumab weeks 1, 4, 7, 10, then biweekly through week 26. The CDR3 length is 16 residues. Germline trimming cut 4 bases from V and 5 bases from J; bases unmatched to any gene: 9. Per the germline V gene, CDR1 is SGDLS and CDR2 is YYNGEE. The sequence was obtained from a male donor with diffuse large B-cell lymphoma. The source was PBMCs, collected in a trial of ipilimumab plus nivolumab as post-transplant consolidation. V and J are TRBV9 and TRBJ2-7, with TRBD2 matching over 13 bases. The DNA for the CDR3 is TGTGCCAGCAGCACGGGACTAGCGGGGATTGGTGACGAGCAGTACTTC. This encodes CASSTGLAGIGDEQYF.